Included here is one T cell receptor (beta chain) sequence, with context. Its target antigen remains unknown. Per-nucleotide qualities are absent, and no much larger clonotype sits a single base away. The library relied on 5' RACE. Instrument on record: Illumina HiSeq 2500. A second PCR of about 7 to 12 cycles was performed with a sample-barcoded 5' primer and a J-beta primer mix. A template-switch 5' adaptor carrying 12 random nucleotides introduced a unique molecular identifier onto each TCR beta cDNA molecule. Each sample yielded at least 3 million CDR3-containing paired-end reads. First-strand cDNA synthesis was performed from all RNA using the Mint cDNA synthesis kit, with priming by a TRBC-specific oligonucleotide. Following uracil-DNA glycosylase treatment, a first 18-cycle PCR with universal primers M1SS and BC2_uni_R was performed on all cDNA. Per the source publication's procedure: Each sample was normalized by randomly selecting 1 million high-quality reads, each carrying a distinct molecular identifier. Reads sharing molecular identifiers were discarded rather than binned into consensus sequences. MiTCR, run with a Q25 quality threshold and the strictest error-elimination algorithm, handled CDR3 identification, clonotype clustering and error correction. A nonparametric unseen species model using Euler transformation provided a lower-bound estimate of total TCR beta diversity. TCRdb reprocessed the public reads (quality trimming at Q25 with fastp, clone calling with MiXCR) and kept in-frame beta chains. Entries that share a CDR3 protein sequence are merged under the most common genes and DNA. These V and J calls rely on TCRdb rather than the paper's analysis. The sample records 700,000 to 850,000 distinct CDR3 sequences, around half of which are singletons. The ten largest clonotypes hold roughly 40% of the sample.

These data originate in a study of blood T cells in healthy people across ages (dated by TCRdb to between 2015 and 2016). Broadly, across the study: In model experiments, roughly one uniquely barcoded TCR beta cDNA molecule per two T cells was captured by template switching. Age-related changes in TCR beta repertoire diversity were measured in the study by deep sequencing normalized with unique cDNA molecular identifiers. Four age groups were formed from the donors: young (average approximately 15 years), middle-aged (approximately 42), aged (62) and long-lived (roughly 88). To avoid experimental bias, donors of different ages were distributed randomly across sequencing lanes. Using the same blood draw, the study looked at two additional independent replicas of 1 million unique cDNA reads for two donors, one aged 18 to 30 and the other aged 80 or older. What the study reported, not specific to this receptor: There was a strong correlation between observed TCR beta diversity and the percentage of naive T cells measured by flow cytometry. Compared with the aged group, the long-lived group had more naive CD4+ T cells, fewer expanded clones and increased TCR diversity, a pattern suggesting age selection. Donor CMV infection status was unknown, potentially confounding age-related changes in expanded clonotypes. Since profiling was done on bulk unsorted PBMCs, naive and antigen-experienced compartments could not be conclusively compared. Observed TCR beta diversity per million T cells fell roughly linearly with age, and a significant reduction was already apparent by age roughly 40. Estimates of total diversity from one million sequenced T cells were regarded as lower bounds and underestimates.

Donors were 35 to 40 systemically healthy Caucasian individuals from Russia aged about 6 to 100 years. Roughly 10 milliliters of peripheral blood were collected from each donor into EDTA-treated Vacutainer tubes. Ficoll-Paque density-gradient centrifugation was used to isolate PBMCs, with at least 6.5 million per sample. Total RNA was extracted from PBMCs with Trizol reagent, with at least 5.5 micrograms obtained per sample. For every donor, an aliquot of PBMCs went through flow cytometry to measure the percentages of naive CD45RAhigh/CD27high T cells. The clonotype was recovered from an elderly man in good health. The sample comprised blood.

The DNA is TGCGCCAGCAACACTTACATAGGACTAGCGGGCGCAAAGCAGTTCTTC. Translated, it gives CASNTYIGLAGAKQFF. The chain links TRBV4-1 with TRBJ2-1; 11 bases in between match TRBD2. Spanning cysteine to phenylalanine, the CDR3 consists of 16 amino acids. Of the read, only the CDR3 DNA is kept; its 48 bases are in frame from base 1. From V the trimming removes 7 bases and from J it removes 11 bases, while the gene matches leave 16 bases of the junction unaccounted for. Reading the germline V gene gives CDR1 MGHRA and CDR2 YSYEKL.